This paragraph reports one TCR beta chain. This specimen belongs to a study of human T cells and chemical hapten exposure. Total RNA was extracted from unfractionated whole blood. In the source study's methods: Samples held a median of roughly 100,000 TCRs, range about 23,224–700,000. TCRdb re-derived calls from the 5' RACE reads in MiXCR, one entry per CDR3 protein. V and J calls and clone size were set by TCRdb, not the authors. The table shows roughly 120,000 distinct CDR3 sequences, with around a fifth occurring only once. Germline V gene sequence: CDR1 SQVTM, CDR2 ANQGSEA. The CDR3 extends over 14 amino acids. The V and J ends lost 6 bases and 6 bases, in that order; junction bases with no gene match: 9.

This TCR was sampled from a human donor in good health. The gene calls are TRBV29-1 and TRBJ2-2, with 8 bases identical to TRBD1. The CDR3 loop reads CSVLQTGGPGELFF. As DNA, the CDR3 is TGCAGCGTCCTGCAAACAGGGGGTCCCGGGGAGCTGTTTTTT.